Below are 9 T cell receptor beta chains sequenced from a single sample in a study of T cells in Graves' hyperthyroidism and ophthalmopathy. It was RNA transcripts that yielded the amplified TCR beta CDR3 regions. HTBI primers drove first-round RT-PCR of the TCR CDR3. TCRdb used MiXCR to reprocess the multiplex PCR reads, holding one entry per CDR3 protein. The table records about 46,000 distinct CDR3 sequences, 49% of them present only once. Sequenced input: peripheral blood or thyroid tissue (not recorded which). These receptor sequences come from a woman aged 45-65 years with Graves' hyperthyroidism.

This clonotype has a count of ten or more. The rearrangement links TRBV7-9 to TRBJ1-2; TRBD1 matches 10 bases. The germline V gene has CDR1 SEHNR and CDR2 FQNEAQ (reference sequence). Unmatched junction bases numbered 9, after V lost 4 bases and J lost 7 bases. The CDR3 has 15 residues. The CDR3: CASSSGTGAPSGYTF. CDR3 DNA: TGTGCCAGCAGCTCGGGGACAGGGGCTCCCTCTGGCTACACCTTC.

The sample holds many counts of this clonotype. This sequence joins TRBV4-2 and TRBJ2-5; weak D call: TRBD1 (6 bases). V was trimmed by 1 base and J by 0 bases, leaving 9 bases between them. The germline gives CDR1 LGHNA, CDR2 YNFKEQ. This CDR3 has 15 amino acids. CDR3 nucleotide sequence: TGTGCCAGCAGCCAAGCACGGGACAACCAAGAGACCCAGTACTTC. This encodes CASSQARDNQETQYF.

This clonotype occurred many times. The V gene is TRBV9, the J gene TRBJ1-5; D is possibly TRBD1 (5 bases). Trimming took 0 bases from V and 3 from J, leaving 7 bases between them. Germline V gene sequence: CDR1 SGDLS, CDR2 YYNGEE. This CDR3 region has 14 residues. CDR3 nucleotide sequence: TGTGCCAGCAGCGTAGGTGGGGCCAATCAGCCCCAGCATTTT. It translates to CASSVGGANQPQHF. The whole variable domain, filled in from reference TRBV9 and TRBJ1-5, reads DSGVTQTPKHLITATGQRVTLRCSPRSGDLSVYWYQQSLDQGLQFLIQYYNGEERAKGNILERFSAQQFPDLHSELNLSSLELGDSALYFCASSVGGANQPQHFGDGTRLSIL.

This clonotype is medium-sized within its sample. The chain employs TRBV10-3 and TRBJ1-1; D is uncertain. Germline CDR1 is ENHRY and CDR2 is SYGVKD. The CDR3 consists of 14 residues. V lost 10 bases to trimming and J lost 2 bases, with 17 bases between them. The DNA of the CDR3 is TGTGCCACGACTCGGTTCGACATTAACACTGAAGCTTTCTTT. Encoded protein: CATTRFDINTEAFF.

The genes are TRBV11-3 and TRBJ1-1, with a possible D match to TRBD1 (6 bases). V gave up 4 bases and J gave up 1 base, with 13 bases separating them. The CDR3 extends over 15 amino acids. CDR1 and CDR2 (germline): SGHNT, YENEEA. The DNA of the CDR3 is TGTGCCAGCAGCTCACGACAGGACCCGAACACTGAAGCTTTCTTT. Translating gives CASSSRQDPNTEAFF.

This clonotype was counted a few times. This sequence joins TRBV7-6 and TRBJ2-2; D might be TRBD1 or TRBD2, each matching 6 bases. Per germline, CDR1 SGHVS and CDR2 FNYEAQ. Trimming cost V 6 bases and J 4 bases, with 15 bases left between them. This CDR3 has 15 residues. Here the CDR3 DNA reads TGTGCCAGCAGTGAGGGGGGAGGTGTCACCGGGGAGCTGTTTTTT. Translated: CASSEGGGVTGELFF.

This clonotype has ten or more counts. The J gene is TRBJ1-2, the V gene TRBV28; maybe TRBD1 (6 bases). This CDR3 has 12 residues. Germline V gene sequence: CDR1 MDHEN, CDR2 SYDVKM. The V gene lost 3 bases and the J gene lost 8 bases, with 10 bases spanning the gap. CDR3: CASSLEGEGYTF. As DNA, the CDR3 is TGTGCCAGCAGTTTGGAGGGGGAAGGCTACACCTTC.

This clonotype showed up many times. The chain is built from TRBV29-1 and TRBJ2-3, with 11 bases fitting TRBD2. The CDR3 consists of 17 residues. In germline, CDR1 is SQVTM, CDR2 ANQGSEA. V dropped 6 bases and J dropped 5; count of bases not matched to a gene: 16. CDR3 in amino acids: CSVRLGLAGERRDTQYF. As DNA, the CDR3 is TGCAGCGTCCGACTTGGACTAGCGGGCGAGAGGAGAGATACGCAGTATTTT.

The gene calls are TRBV18 and TRBJ1-1; D is ambiguous. Germline V CDR1 and CDR2: KGHSH, LQKENI. The CDR3 runs 15 residues. V was clipped by 3 bases and J by 4 bases, with 15 bases between them. DNA for the CDR3: TGTGCCAGCTCACCCCCGCCAGACTCGGGCACTGAAGCTTTCTTT. This gives the protein CASSPPPDSGTEAFF.